Reported below is one TCR beta chain. This CDR3 is 16 amino acids long. V lost 5 bases, J lost 0 bases, and 7 bases stayed unmatched. The germline CDR1 and CDR2 sequences are MNHEY and SMNVEV (reference sequence). This specimen belongs to a study of T cell changes during pregnancy in multiple sclerosis. The repertoire was sequenced with immunoSEQ multiplex PCR; TCRdb's copy has only in-frame clones and lacks some. In the table there are about 70,000 clones, approximately 92% of which are singletons. Sequences were derived from peripheral blood, sampled in the second trimester of pregnancy. The genes are TRBV27 and TRBJ1-2; 9 bases align to TRBD1. The origin of this receptor is a female donor in good health, enrolled as a control in a pregnancy study. DNA of the CDR3: TGTGCCAGCAGTGGGGGACAGGGAGTCCCTAACTATGGCTACACCTTC. This gives the protein CASSGGQGVPNYGYTF.